This T cell receptor beta chain was recorded in a study of blood T cell repertoires in COVID-19. Overall study context: Sources were T cells, B-cell-depleted T cells, or PBMCs; the material itself was cDNA or gDNA.

CDR3 length: 13 amino acids. V dropped 1 base and J dropped 14; count of bases not matched to a gene: 5. Per germline, CDR1 LGHDT and CDR2 YNNKEL (reference sequence). TCRdb keeps only in-frame clones here, not all; method: immunoSEQ multiplex PCR. Here the sample spans around 300,000 clones, around 91% being singletons. This clone was counted once. The specimen was PBMCs or T cells enriched from blood (not recorded which). The gene calls are TRBV3-1 (or the pseudogene TRBV3-2) and TRBJ2-1; TRBD1 aligns across 10 bases. The clonotype was recovered from a woman aged 18 to 35 who had recovered from COVID-19. The CDR3 protein is CASSQGPGTGEFF. CDR3 sequence (DNA): TGTGCCAGCAGCCAAGGCCCCGGGACAGGGGAGTTCTTC.